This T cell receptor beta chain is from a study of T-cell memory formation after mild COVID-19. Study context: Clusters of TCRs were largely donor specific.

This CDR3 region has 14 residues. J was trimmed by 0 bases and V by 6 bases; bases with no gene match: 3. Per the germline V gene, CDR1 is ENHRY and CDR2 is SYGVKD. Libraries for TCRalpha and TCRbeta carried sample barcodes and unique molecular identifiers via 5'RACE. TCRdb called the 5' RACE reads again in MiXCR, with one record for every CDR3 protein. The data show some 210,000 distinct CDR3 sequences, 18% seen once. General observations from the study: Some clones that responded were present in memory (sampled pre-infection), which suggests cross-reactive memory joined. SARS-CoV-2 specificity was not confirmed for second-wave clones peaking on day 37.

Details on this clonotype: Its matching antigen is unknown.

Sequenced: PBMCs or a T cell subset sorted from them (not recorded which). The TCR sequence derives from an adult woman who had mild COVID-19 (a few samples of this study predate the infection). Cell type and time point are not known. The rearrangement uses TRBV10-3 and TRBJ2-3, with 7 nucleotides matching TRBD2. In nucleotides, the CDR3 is TGTGCCATCAGACCAGCGGGGAGCACAGATACGCAGTATTTT. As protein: CAIRPAGSTDTQYF.